This T cell receptor (beta chain) came from a study of control samples from healthy donors and cancer patients. This clone was seen only once. Assay: immunoSEQ multiplex PCR; the TCRdb copy retains only in-frame clones and omits some. The sample has fewer than 70,000 clones; roughly 94% are singletons. This clonotype originated in a man in his thirties or forties in good health. Sequencing input: blood.

The CDR3 here is CASSPRGYIDEQFF. The CDR3 DNA reads as TGCGCCAGCAGCCCGCGGGGGTACATCGATGAGCAGTTCTTC. V and J are TRBV5-1 and TRBJ2-1, with 7 bases matching TRBD2. The CDR3 extends over 14 amino acids. Germline assignment: CDR1 SGHRS and CDR2 YFSETQ. V lost 4 bases and J lost 8; bases outside the gene matches: 9.